What follows is one TCR beta chain and its context. No antigen is known for it. The sample is drawn from a study of cytomegalovirus exposure and HLA in healthy donors. Study information: A preliminary data release comprised tens of millions of unique TCRs obtained from HLA-typed donors.

Germline-derived CDR1 and CDR2 are SNHLY and FYNNEI. V shed 6 bases and J 5 bases; nucleotides not matched to a gene: 12. This CDR3 contains 15 residues. Vbeta (60) and Jbeta (13) primers were used in the PCR. Sequencing used immunoSEQ multiplex PCR; TCRdb keeps in-frame clones, though not all of them. This repertoire shows some 200,000 clones, roughly 13% found once; its top ten account for approximately 7.8%. Study-level results: A further, later analysis showed that HLA-associated TCR beta chains (compared with equally common others) were more clonally expanded. Common viral pathogens (according to a later analysis) appeared linked to several of the most significant clusters. Accurate predictions that matched the HLA-A and HLA-B alleles of most subjects were reportedly made from TCR beta sequences.

The rearrangement uses TRBV2 and TRBJ2-7, with TRBD1 matching 8 bases. Sequences were obtained from PBMCs. The origin of this receptor is a man aged 50-60 years in good health and CMV-seropositive. CDR3 sequence reads: CASSGRRTGYNEQYF. The CDR3 DNA follows: TGTGCCAGCAGCGGACGTCGGACAGGGTATAACGAGCAGTACTTC.